Presented here are 25 T cell receptor beta chains from one specimen sequenced in a study of spatial heterogeneity in lung cancer. Indicated time point: sample taken at primary tumor resection. TCRdb processed the 5' RACE reads anew with MiXCR; each CDR3 protein has one entry. This repertoire shows several thousand distinct CDR3 sequences, less than 6.5% found once; its top ten account for 7% to 10%. The sample consisted of normal lung tissue next to the tumor, taken at surgery. These receptors were collected from a female donor with early-stage non-small cell lung cancer.

This clonotype is labeled medium-sized. This chain uses TRBV7-9 with TRBJ2-7; D gene ambiguous. The germline V gene has CDR1 SEHNR and CDR2 FQNEAQ (reference sequence). V was trimmed by 2 bases and J by 2 bases, leaving 7 bases between them. The CDR3 is 13 amino acids. CDR3 in DNA: TGTGCCAGCAGCTTACAGGTCGCCTACGAGCAGTACTTC. It is translated as CASSLQVAYEQYF.

This clonotype is deemed medium-sized (0.01 to 0.1%). The V and J genes are TRBV10-3 and TRBJ2-4; 9 nucleotides line up with TRBD2. V was pared by 0 bases and J by 0 bases, with 12 bases of the junction left unmatched. CDR3 length equals 20 residues. In germline, CDR1 is ENHRY, CDR2 SYGVKD. CDR3 bases: TGTGCCATCAGTGAGTCCCACTCCTTCAGGCGGGAGGGAGCCAAAAACATTCAGTACTTC. Protein: CAISESHSFRREGAKNIQYF.

By sample share, this clonotype is medium-sized. The chain carries TRBV2 and TRBJ1-2, with TRBD1 matching 8 bases. Germline V gene data show CDR1 as SNHLY and CDR2 as FYNNEI. The CDR3 sequence is 13 residues long. V shed 7 bases, J shed 4 bases, and the junction held 5 bases outside the gene matches. The CDR3 DNA sequence: TGTGCCAGCAACCAGGGGGCCACCTATGGCTACACCTTC. It is translated as CASNQGATYGYTF.

By share of the sample, this clonotype is medium-sized (0.01 to 0.1%). The chain employs TRBV27 and TRBJ2-7; D may correspond to TRBD1 or TRBD2 (6 bases each). V was trimmed by 8 bases and J by 2 bases, leaving 28 bases between them. CDR1 and CDR2 (germline): MNHEY, SMNVEV (reference sequence). The CDR3 covers 18 residues. The CDR3 coding sequence is TGTGCCAGCGGCCGAGCGGTGGACAGAACGGGAGTACCCTACGAGCAGTACTTC. Translated: CASGRAVDRTGVPYEQYF.

Judged by abundance, this clonotype is medium-sized. The chain employs TRBV4-1 and TRBJ1-4, with D possibly being TRBD1 (6 bases). Germline V lookup: CDR1 MGHRA, CDR2 YSYEKL. Trimming took off 4 bases at V and 1 base at J, with 16 bases between the two ends. CDR3 length equals 17 residues. The CDR3 region has the DNA TGCGCCAGCAGCCTAGGGGGGTCATTAGGAACTAATGAAAAACTGTTTTTT. Its translation: CASSLGGSLGTNEKLFF.

Relative to its sample, this clonotype is medium-sized. Written as DNA, the CDR3 is TGTGCCACCAGTGATCCGTCGACCCTCGGGGAGCTGTTTTTT. Amino acids: CATSDPSTLGELFF. V gene TRBV24-1 combines with J gene TRBJ2-2; D is uncertain. The V gene's germline CDR1 is KGHDR and CDR2 SFDVKD. The V gene lost 3 bases and the J gene lost 7 bases, with 11 bases spanning the gap. The CDR3 consists of 14 residues.

Ten or more counts support this clonotype. The rearrangement uses TRBV6-5 and TRBJ2-1; TRBD2 agrees at 7 bases. V was pared by 6 bases and J by 8 bases, with 1 base of the junction left unmatched. The CDR3 totals 11 residues. Looked up from germline, CDR1 is MNHEY and CDR2 is SVGAGI. CDR3 bases: TGTGCCAGCAGCCGGGGGGATGAGCAGTTCTTC. This codes for CASSRGDEQFF.

This clonotype is medium-sized by share. The chain carries TRBV5-5 and TRBJ1-1, with D unresolved. V lost 2 bases and J lost 7, with 9 bases in between. The CDR3 is made up of 12 amino acids. Germline CDR1 is SGHKS and CDR2 is YYEKEE (reference sequence). The CDR3: CASSFGPREAFF. The CDR3 DNA reads as TGTGCCAGCAGCTTCGGACCGCGTGAAGCTTTCTTT.

This clonotype was observed many times. Written as DNA, the CDR3 is TGCAGTGCTACCGGGACAGGGAATTCCCCCCACGAGCAGTACTTC. Its protein product is CSATGTGNSPHEQYF. V and J are TRBV20-1 and TRBJ2-7, with 9 positions matching TRBD1. Germline V gene data show CDR1 as DFQATT and CDR2 as SNEGSKA (reference sequence). The CDR3 consists of 15 residues. The trim removed 4 bases at V and 5 bases at J, leaving 12 bases unmatched.

This clonotype has at least ten counts. The chain joins TRBV5-4 to TRBJ2-7; 13 bases map to TRBD2. From germline, CDR1 is SGHNT and CDR2 YYREEE (reference sequence). The CDR3 is made up of 18 amino acids. J gave up 9 bases and V 3 bases, and 18 bases lay outside the gene matches. Here the CDR3 DNA reads TGTGCCAGCAGCTCGCTAGGAGGACTAGCGGGAGTGCCCCGCGGGCAGTACTTC. It yields the protein CASSSLGGLAGVPRGQYF.

This clonotype was seen ten or more times. DNA for the CDR3: TGTGCCACCAGCAGAGGAGGGACAGAATACGAGCAGTACTTC. It encodes CATSRGGTEYEQYF. This sequence joins TRBV15 and TRBJ2-7; 7 bases line up with TRBD1. Germline V gene data show CDR1 as LNHNV and CDR2 as YYDKDF (reference sequence). V shed 1 base, J shed 4 bases, and the junction held 4 bases outside the gene matches. The CDR3 totals 14 residues.

This clonotype was picked up many times. The V call is TRBV28, the J call TRBJ1-6; D is ambiguous. V was pared by 7 bases and J by 9 bases, with 13 bases between. This CDR3 has 13 residues. Germline V gene data show CDR1 as MDHEN and CDR2 as SYDVKM. The DNA for the CDR3 is TGTGCCAGCACTCGGTCGCTTGGTTCACCCCTCCACTTT. Protein sequence: CASTRSLGSPLHF. Supplemented by reference TRBV28 and TRBJ1-6, the full variable domain reads DVKVTQSSRYLVKRTGEKVFLECVQDMDHENMFWYRQDPGLGLRLIYFSYDVKMKEKGDIPEGYSVSREKKERFSLILESASTNQTSMYLCASTRSLGSPLHFGNGTRLTVT.

By share of the sample, this clonotype is medium-sized. The chain joins TRBV28 to TRBJ2-1; TRBD1 is a possible D gene (6 bases). V lost 5 bases, J lost 2 bases, and 10 bases lay in between. The CDR3 runs 14 residues. CDR1 is MDHEN, CDR2 SYDVKM, per germline. CDR3 residues: CASSQTGTYNEQFF. The CDR3 DNA reads as TGTGCCAGCAGTCAGACAGGTACCTACAATGAGCAGTTCTTC.

This chain links TRBV6-5 with TRBJ2-3, with 9 nucleotides matching TRBD2. The CDR3 consists of 16 residues. The V gene end was trimmed by 6 bases and the J gene end by 2 bases; junction bases not matched to a gene: 9. Germline assignment: CDR1 MNHEY and CDR2 SVGAGI. The CDR3 loop reads CASRTVAGAFTDTQYF. The DNA for the CDR3 is TGTGCCAGCAGGACAGTAGCGGGAGCCTTCACAGATACGCAGTATTTT.

In its sample, this clonotype ranks as medium-sized. The chain is built from TRBV5-1 and TRBJ2-3; TRBD2 matches at 9 bases. Trimming at V came to 0 bases and at J to 5 bases, leaving 4 bases not matched to a gene. Germline values: CDR1 SGHRS, CDR2 YFSETQ. There are 15 residues in the CDR3. The CDR3 protein is CASSLGLAGVDTQYF. CDR3 in DNA: TGCGCCAGCAGCTTGGGATTAGCGGGAGTAGATACGCAGTATTTT. The complete variable domain, with remaining parts taken from reference TRBV5-1 and TRBJ2-3, reads KAGVTQTPRYLIKTRGQQVTLSCSPISGHRSVSWYQQTPGQGLQFLFEYFSETQRNKGNFPGRFSGRQFSNSRSEMNVSTLELGDSALYLCASSLGLAGVDTQYFGPGTRLTVL.

A single count supports this clonotype. The chain carries TRBV19 and TRBJ2-1; 8 bases fit TRBD2. The germline V gene has CDR1 LNHDA and CDR2 SQIVND (reference sequence). The CDR3 spans 15 residues. J gave up 4 bases and V 4 bases, and 6 bases lay outside the gene matches. CDR3 region: CASSTSGSSYNEQFF. The CDR3, as DNA: TGTGCCAGTAGTACGAGCGGGAGCTCGTACAATGAGCAGTTCTTC.

The CDR3 bases are TGTGCCAGCAGTCGGACTCATTCAGAGACCCAGTACTTC. Protein: CASSRTHSETQYF. The chain has TRBV7-2 and TRBJ2-5, with D possibly being TRBD2 (5 bases). V was clipped by 6 bases and J by 4 bases, with 12 bases between them. Germline CDR1 SGHTA, CDR2 FQGNSA. The CDR3 has 13 amino acids.

By share of the sample, this clonotype is medium-sized. The rearrangement uses TRBV6-1 and TRBJ1-5; D remains ambiguous. V lost 2 bases and J lost 7, with 3 bases in between. The germline CDR1 and CDR2 sequences are MNHNS and SASEGT. The CDR3 has 11 residues. Here the CDR3 DNA reads TGTGCCAGCAGTGAATGGCAGCCCCAGCATTTT. It translates to CASSEWQPQHF.

In its sample, this clonotype ranks as medium-sized. V is TRBV5-1 and J is TRBJ2-1; TRBD2 matches 10 bases. The CDR3 has 17 residues. The V gene's germline CDR1 is SGHRS and CDR2 YFSETQ. The V segment lost 0 bases and the J segment 5 bases; nucleotides outside the gene matches: 8. CDR3 protein: CASSLGPLAGTHNEQFF. The CDR3 bases are TGCGCCAGCAGCTTGGGGCCACTAGCGGGGACCCACAATGAGCAGTTCTTC.

There are many counts of this clonotype. This chain links TRBV18 with TRBJ1-2; no definite D call. The CDR3 has 13 residues. Germline lookup yields CDR1 KGHSH and CDR2 LQKENI. The germline V and J ends were trimmed by 1 base and 6 bases, with 9 bases remaining between them. The CDR3 DNA reads TGTGCCAGCTCACCACGGGCAGAAGATGGCTACACCTTC. Translating it yields CASSPRAEDGYTF.

This clonotype rates as medium-sized. The chain combines TRBV24-1 with TRBJ2-1; perhaps TRBD1 as D (7 bases). Germline CDR1 KGHDR, CDR2 SFDVKD. V was pared by 9 bases and J by 8 bases, with 19 bases between. The CDR3 is 14 residues long. The CDR3 region has the DNA TGTGCCACCTCCTTCGGAACAGGGGAGGATGAGCAGTTCTTC. Amino acids: CATSFGTGEDEQFF.

At least ten counts were recorded for this clonotype. The chain uses TRBV18 and TRBJ2-7; D remains unclear. The V and J ends lost 6 bases and 12 bases respectively, with 18 bases between them. The CDR3 has 12 amino acids. The germline V gene has CDR1 KGHSH and CDR2 LQKENI. The CDR3 protein is CASSPDPGPAYF. The CDR3 DNA reads as TGTGCCAGCTCCCCGGACCCGGGCCCGGCGTACTTC.

This clonotype appeared many times. V is TRBV28 and J is TRBJ1-3; D may be TRBD1 (5 bases). The germline V and J ends were trimmed by 9 bases and 7 bases, with 10 bases remaining between them. Germline values: CDR1 MDHEN, CDR2 SYDVKM. CDR3 length equals 11 residues. CDR3 nucleotides: TGTGCCAGTAGGAAGGGGAACACCATATATTTT. Its protein product is CASRKGNTIYF. The whole variable domain, remainder taken from reference TRBV28 and TRBJ1-3, is DVKVTQSSRYLVKRTGEKVFLECVQDMDHENMFWYRQDPGLGLRLIYFSYDVKMKEKGDIPEGYSVSREKKERFSLILESASTNQTSMYLCASRKGNTIYFGEGSWLTVV.

This clonotype was observed at least ten times. V gene TRBV12-3 or TRBV12-4 combines with J gene TRBJ1-1, with D possibly matching TRBD1 (5 bases). The CDR3 consists of 13 residues. Trimming stripped 4 bases from V and 0 bases from J, with 6 bases between. In DNA form, the CDR3 reads TGTGCCAGCAGTTGGGGACTGAACACTGAAGCTTTCTTT. It codes for CASSWGLNTEAFF.

This clonotype turned up a few times. This chain uses TRBV28 with TRBJ2-5; D unresolved. The CDR3 has 13 amino acids. Deletions cut 5 bases from V and 5 bases from J, with 12 bases between. CDR1 is MDHEN, CDR2 SYDVKM, per germline. This CDR3 reads CASSPGGLETQYF. In nucleotides, the CDR3 is TGTGCCAGCAGTCCTGGTGGATTGGAGACCCAGTACTTC.